Shown below are 31 T cell receptor beta chains from a single sample sequenced in a study of metastatic and nonmetastatic thyroid tumors. Patients underwent thyroid surgery, and none had received any treatment before it. TCRdb reanalyzed the PCR reads via MiXCR. Among approximately 69,000 clones, approximately 14% were seen once, and the ten largest hold more than 6.5%. Sequences were obtained from blood. These receptors all come from a male donor with papillary thyroid cancer or a benign thyroid nodule (not recorded which). Some clones in this sample may be carry-over from other donors' samples.

In its sample, this clone was seen many times. A much bigger clone sits one base away, suggesting this may be a read error. V is TRBV20-1 and J is TRBJ2-7, with no clear D. Germline lookup yields CDR1 DFQATT and CDR2 SNEGSKA (reference sequence). This CDR3 spans 13 amino acids. Here the CDR3 reads CSARGLFSYERYF. The CDR3, as DNA: TGCAGTGCTAGAGGACTCTTCTCCTACGAGCGGTACTTC.

This clone came up many times. The gene calls are TRBV7-6 and TRBJ2-1, with TRBD2 matching 11 bases. The CDR3 totals 20 residues. J was trimmed by 4 bases and V by 2 bases; bases with no gene match: 16. Per the germline V gene, CDR1 is SGHVS and CDR2 is FNYEAQ. The CDR3 nucleotides read TGTGCCAGCAGCTTATTGGGACTAGCGGTTCTCGGGCACGGATACAATGAGCAGTTCTTC. Protein product: CASSLLGLAVLGHGYNEQFF.

This clone has ten or more counts. The chain has TRBV28 and TRBJ1-5; unclear D gene. Germline V gene sequence: CDR1 MDHEN, CDR2 SYDVKM. The CDR3 is made up of 12 amino acids. V gave up 6 bases and J gave up 4 bases, with 7 bases separating them. CDR3: CASRDINQPQHF. The CDR3 DNA follows: TGTGCCAGCAGAGATATAAATCAGCCCCAGCATTTT.

At least ten counts were recorded for this clone. Distinct nucleotide sequences in the sample also encode this CDR3. This chain joins TRBV20-1 and TRBJ2-3; D remains ambiguous. The CDR3 is 15 residues long. V gave up 0 bases and J gave up 0 bases, with 10 bases separating them. Germline CDR1 reads DFQATT; CDR2 reads SNEGSKA (reference sequence). DNA for the CDR3: TGCAGTGCTAGAGATTGGGCAGATAGCACAGATACGCAGTATTTT. Protein sequence: CSARDWADSTDTQYF.

This clone was detected many times. This chain connects TRBV5-6 to TRBJ2-7, with a weak D call TRBD1 (6 bases). Germline V CDR1 and CDR2: SGHDT, YYEEEE. Trimming removed 4 bases from V and 4 bases from J, with 9 bases in between. The CDR3 runs 12 residues. The DNA of the CDR3 is TGTGCCAGCAGCCACGGACAGTACGAGCAGTACTTC. Translating gives CASSHGQYEQYF. The variable domain in full, with the rest retrieved from reference TRBV5-6 and TRBJ2-7, is DAGVTQSPTHLIKTRGQQVTLRCSPKSGHDTVSWYQQALGQGPQFIFQYYEEEERQRGNFPDRFSGHQFPNYSSELNVNALLLGDSALYLCASSHGQYEQYFGPGTRLTVT.

This clone was seen many times. The J gene is TRBJ2-2, the V gene TRBV6-1; the match to TRBD2 covers 7 bases. With V trimmed by 6 bases and J by 2 bases, 12 bases remained unmatched. The germline CDR1 and CDR2 sequences are MNHNS and SASEGT. This CDR3 contains 17 residues. The CDR3 region has the DNA TGTGCCAGCAGCGCTACATGGGGGGGACTTAACACCGGGGAGCTGTTTTTT. The encoded protein is CASSATWGGLNTGELFF.

This clone came up many times. The V and J genes are TRBV12-3 or TRBV12-4 and TRBJ2-5, with a weak D call TRBD2 (5 bases). The CDR3 covers 14 residues. Trimming cost V 3 bases and J 1 base, with 9 bases left between them. CDR3 protein: CASSFTGSQETQYF. The CDR3 DNA sequence: TGTGCCAGCAGTTTTACGGGAAGCCAAGAGACCCAGTACTTC.

Note on this clone: A much larger clone lies a single base off, so this may be a read error. The chain carries TRBV4-1 and TRBJ1-1; unclear D gene. This CDR3 has 17 residues. CDR1 and CDR2 (germline): MGHRA, YSYEKL. CDR3 DNA: TGCTCCAGCAGCCCCACTGCAAGGGTCTTCATGAACACTGAAGCTTTCTTT. It translates to CSSSPTARVFMNTEAFF.

This clone has just a few counts. Since a much larger clone is just one base distant, this may be a read error. The chain joins TRBV6-1 to TRBJ1-3; D is uncertain. CDR1 and CDR2 (germline): MNHNS, SASEGT. The CDR3 contains 13 residues. CDR3: CASSETCRNTIYF. The CDR3, as DNA: TGTGCCAGCAGTGAGACATGCAGAAACACCATATACTTT.

This clone was seen at least ten times. The gene calls are TRBV6-2 or TRBV6-3 and TRBJ2-7; maybe TRBD1 (5 bases). The CDR3 totals 15 residues. Germline lookup yields CDR1 MNHEY and CDR2 SVGEGT. Deletions cut 6 bases from V and 0 bases from J, with 15 bases between. The CDR3 nucleotides read TGTGCCAGCAGACCCGACAGTTCTCTCTCCTACGAGCAGTACGTC. Translation: CASRPDSSLSYEQYV.

In this sample, this clone turned up many times. J is TRBJ2-7 and V is TRBV5-1, with D possibly called TRBD1 or TRBD2 (5 bases each). Germline CDR1 is SGHRS and CDR2 is YFSETQ. The V and J ends lost 2 bases and 6 bases respectively, with 6 bases between them. The CDR3 is 11 residues long. The CDR3 spells CASSFGAEQYF. The CDR3, as DNA: TGCGCCAGCAGCTTCGGGGCCGAGCAGTACTTC.

Many counts were recorded for this clone. V is TRBV9 and J is TRBJ2-5, with D possibly TRBD1 on 6 matching bases. The germline gives CDR1 SGDLS, CDR2 YYNGEE. The CDR3 has 15 amino acids. The V and J ends lost 0 bases and 5 bases respectively, with 14 bases between them. CDR3 in amino acids: CASSVAGARGETQYF. CDR3 nucleotide sequence: TGTGCCAGCAGCGTAGCTGGGGCGAGGGGGGAGACCCAGTACTTC.

This clone was counted many times. The chain links TRBV5-1 to TRBJ1-2; TRBD1 matches at 9 bases. V lost 0 bases and J lost 7; bases outside the gene matches: 7. The CDR3 is 15 residues long. Germline CDR1 SGHRS, CDR2 YFSETQ. The CDR3 region is CASSLEYRGPGGYTF. The DNA for the CDR3 is TGCGCCAGCAGCTTGGAATACAGGGGGCCGGGTGGCTACACCTTC. The full variable domain, its missing parts supplied by reference TRBV5-1 and TRBJ1-2, is KAGVTQTPRYLIKTRGQQVTLSCSPISGHRSVSWYQQTPGQGLQFLFEYFSETQRNKGNFPGRFSGRQFSNSRSEMNVSTLELGDSALYLCASSLEYRGPGGYTFGSGTRLTVV.

This clone turned up a few times. A much more abundant neighbour one base away suggests this may be a read error. The V and J genes are TRBV4-1 and TRBJ2-5; the match to TRBD2 covers 8 bases. The CDR3 spans 19 residues. CDR1 MGHRA and CDR2 YSYEKL come from the germline V gene. The CDR3 sequence is CANSQEIGGAGREAETQYF. Here the CDR3 DNA reads TGCGCCAACAGCCAAGAGATAGGGGGAGCTGGGCGGGAGGCGGAGACCCAGTACTTC.

This clone was detected ten times or more. The chain uses TRBV27 and TRBJ2-1; D ambiguous. This CDR3 comprises 15 residues. V lost 5 bases, J lost 1 base, and 12 bases lay in between. Germline CDR1 MNHEY, CDR2 SMNVEV (reference sequence). CDR3 in DNA: TGTGCCAGCAGTCCTTACTCCACTTCCTACAATGAGCAGTTCTTC. Protein product: CASSPYSTSYNEQFF.

There are many counts of this clone. The rearrangement joins TRBV20-1 to TRBJ1-5; D is unclear. Per germline, CDR1 DFQATT and CDR2 SNEGSKA (reference sequence). Trimming pared 1 base from V and 1 base from J, leaving 5 bases between. This CDR3 has 13 amino acids. The chain's CDR3 is CSARVESNQPQHF. The DNA for the CDR3 is TGCAGTGCTAGAGTTGAGAGCAATCAGCCCCAGCATTTT.

The J gene is TRBJ2-2, the V gene TRBV30, with D perhaps assigned TRBD1 or TRBD2 (5 bases each). Germline V gene data show CDR1 as GTSNPN and CDR2 as SVGIG (reference sequence). The CDR3 sequence is 12 residues long. V was shortened by 3 bases and J by 6 bases, with 8 bases between the two germline ends. The CDR3 loop reads CAWRRGAGELFF. CDR3 sequence (DNA): TGTGCCTGGAGACGAGGGGCCGGGGAGCTGTTTTTT.

This rearrangement joins TRBV5-1 to TRBJ1-2; D call uncertain. The CDR3 is 15 amino acids. Germline CDR1 is SGHRS and CDR2 is YFSETQ. With 4 bases removed from V and 3 bases from J, the gap between germline ends came to 16 bases. The CDR3 DNA reads as TGCGCCAGCAGCGAGGGCCCGTGGGTTTACTATGGCTACACCTTC. This gives the protein CASSEGPWVYYGYTF. Full variable domain (outside the CDR3, taken from reference TRBV5-1 and TRBJ1-2): KAGVTQTPRYLIKTRGQQVTLSCSPISGHRSVSWYQQTPGQGLQFLFEYFSETQRNKGNFPGRFSGRQFSNSRSEMNVSTLELGDSALYLCASSEGPWVYYGYTFGSGTRLTVV.

This clone was recorded a few times. The CDR3 does not close with the conserved phenylalanine or tryptophan, likely indicating a read error. The DNA is left out, because the CDR3 cannot be placed on it with certainty; the CDR3 is given as TCRdb lists it. This chain joins TRBV12-3 or TRBV12-4 and TRBJ2-7; the D call of TRBD2 is as the table states it, not checked on the DNA. From its first to its last residue, the CDR3 has 16 amino acids. CDR3 sequence reads: CASSALSGPELTSLTP.

This sequence joins TRBV20-1 and TRBJ2-1; TRBD2 matches at 13 bases. Trimming cost V 3 bases and J 4 bases; bases outside gene matches: 6. The CDR3 is 16 residues long. Germline V gene lookup returns CDR1 DFQATT and CDR2 SNEGSKA (reference sequence). The CDR3 sequence is CSARDGTSGTYNEQFF. In nucleotides, the CDR3 is TGCAGTGCTAGGGATGGGACTAGCGGGACTTACAATGAGCAGTTCTTC.

This clone was detected ten times or more. The chain couples TRBV6-1 to TRBJ1-4; possible D gene TRBD1, 5 bases. CDR3 length: 14 residues. The germline CDR1 and CDR2 sequences are MNHNS and SASEGT. V was clipped by 6 bases and J by 0 bases, with 8 bases between them. DNA of the CDR3: TGTGCCAGCAGCCAGACAGCAACTAATGAAAAACTGTTTTTT. This encodes CASSQTATNEKLFF.

V and J are TRBV11-2 and TRBJ2-2; TRBD2 agrees at 8 bases. CDR1 SGHAT and CDR2 FQNNGV come from the germline V gene. Trimming at V came to 5 bases and at J to 7 bases, leaving 9 bases not matched to a gene. The CDR3 has 15 residues. CDR3 nucleotide sequence: TGTGCCAGCAGCCCTTCCGGGAGGGCGAGCGGGGAGCTGTTTTTT. Its protein product is CASSPSGRASGELFF.

This clone came up many times. V gene TRBV5-4 combines with J gene TRBJ2-5; 8 nucleotides align to TRBD2. V gave up 1 base and J gave up 1 base; unmatched junction bases: 0. The CDR3 is 14 amino acids. CDR1 and CDR2 from the germline V gene are SGHNT and YYREEE (reference sequence). CDR3 DNA: TGTGCCAGCAGCTTGCGGGAGGGCCAAGAGACCCAGTACTTC. Protein product: CASSLREGQETQYF.

The table lists this clone with many counts. The chain links TRBV18 to TRBJ2-3, with TRBD1 matching 7 bases. Trimming cost V 1 base and J 3 bases; bases outside gene matches: 7. This CDR3 has 16 residues. Germline loops: CDR1 KGHSH, CDR2 LQKENI. The CDR3 DNA reads as TGTGCCAGCTCACCACAACAGGGGCCGGAGACAGATACGCAGTATTTT. Its translation: CASSPQQGPETDTQYF.

This clone was seen a few times. The rearrangement joins TRBV4-3 to TRBJ2-1, with TRBD2 matching over 14 bases. Germline V gives CDR1 LGHNA, CDR2 YSLEER. The V segment lost 0 bases and the J segment 1 base; nucleotides outside the gene matches: 5. The CDR3 extends over 19 amino acids. CDR3 sequence reads: CASSQDRTSGRFSYNEQFF. Here the CDR3 DNA reads TGCGCCAGCAGCCAAGATCGGACTAGCGGGAGGTTTTCCTACAATGAGCAGTTCTTC.

The V gene is TRBV20-1, the J gene TRBJ2-7, with 8 bases identical to TRBD1. The germline gives CDR1 DFQATT, CDR2 SNEGSKA (reference sequence). The length of the CDR3 is 16 residues. With 6 bases clipped from V and 2 bases from J, the junction kept 15 bases outside the gene matches. The CDR3 sequence is CSARGRGRVSTYEQYF. DNA for the CDR3: TGCAGTGCAAGGGGCAGGGGGCGGGTCTCTACCTACGAGCAGTACTTC.

This clone showed up many times. The V gene is TRBV6-2 or TRBV6-3, the J gene TRBJ2-2; 15 nucleotides line up with TRBD2. The trim removed 6 bases at V and 6 bases at J, leaving 2 bases unmatched. This CDR3 is 15 amino acids long. CDR1 and CDR2 from the germline V gene are MNHEY and SVGEGT. DNA for the CDR3: TGTGCCAGCAGCGGGACTAGCGGGAGGTCCGGGGAGCTGTTTTTT. It yields the protein CASSGTSGRSGELFF.

This clone was observed at least ten times. The chain links TRBV6-5 to TRBJ2-7; the match to TRBD2 covers 15 bases. Looked up from germline, CDR1 is MNHEY and CDR2 is SVGAGI. The V gene end was trimmed by 0 bases and the J gene end by 7 bases; junction bases not matched to a gene: 7. The CDR3 is 17 residues long. The CDR3 nucleotides read TGTGCCAGCAGTTACTCGTGGACTAGCGGGAGGGCGAGGGAGCAGTACTTC. Residues: CASSYSWTSGRAREQYF.

The chain combines TRBV4-1 with TRBJ1-3; the D is unclear. CDR3 length: 15 amino acids. From germline, CDR1 is MGHRA and CDR2 YSYEKL. V lost 4 bases to trimming and J lost 0 bases, with 10 bases between them. The chain's CDR3 is CASSLTESSGNTIYF. CDR3 sequence (DNA): TGCGCCAGCAGCCTTACGGAGAGCTCTGGAAACACCATATATTTT.

This clone came up many times. Other nucleotide sequences from this sample produce the same CDR3. The CDR3 reads CSVDTAGVDTQYF. The CDR3 coding sequence is TGCAGCGTTGATACAGCGGGAGTAGATACGCAGTATTTT. The rearrangement uses TRBV29-1 and TRBJ2-3, with TRBD2 matching over 8 bases. Trimming at V came to 3 bases and at J to 5 bases, leaving 4 bases not matched to a gene. Germline assignment: CDR1 SQVTM and CDR2 ANQGSEA. The CDR3 consists of 13 residues.

This clone occurred many times. The chain is built from TRBV3-1 and TRBJ1-3; 8 nucleotides agree with TRBD1. Germline trimming cut 0 bases from V and 7 bases from J; bases unmatched to any gene: 11. Looked up from germline, CDR1 is LGHDT and CDR2 is YNNKEL (reference sequence). CDR3 length equals 17 residues. CDR3 sequence (DNA): TGTGCCAGCAGCCAAGACCAGGGGGCAGGGAGGTGGAACACCATATATTTT. Amino acids: CASSQDQGAGRWNTIYF.